This TCR beta chain came from a study of CD8 T cells in ankylosing spondylitis. TCRdb used MiXCR to reprocess the 5' RACE reads, holding one entry per CDR3 protein. This table holds some 90,000 distinct CDR3 sequences, 27% found once. Germline lookup yields CDR1 SGDLS and CDR2 YYNGEE. V gave up 2 bases and J gave up 2 bases, with 11 bases separating them. This CDR3 region has 15 residues. Sequenced: blood, either unsorted or a sorted T cell fraction (not recorded which). The chain employs TRBV9 and TRBJ2-1; perhaps D is TRBD1 or TRBD2 (5 bases each). The origin of this receptor is a male donor with ankylosing spondylitis or in good health (not recorded which). The chain's CDR3 is CASSVLGETYNEQFF. DNA for the CDR3: TGTGCCAGCAGCGTTTTGGGGGAAACCTACAATGAGCAGTTCTTC.